The rows below give T cell receptor beta chains drawn from one sample of a study of T cells in Graves' hyperthyroidism and ophthalmopathy. Via MiXCR, TCRdb re-called the multiplex PCR reads, giving one row per CDR3 protein. The table shows about 380,000 distinct CDR3 sequences, with roughly 14% occurring only once. Material for sequencing was blood. Every receptor here comes from a woman aged 60-70 years with Graves' hyperthyroidism. Each CDR3 is given with its conserved first and last residue. D genes are given only for firm matches. Clone size is stated in some rows and not others, as once, few, many or a class when expanded.

v_call: TRBV24-1
clone_size: many
cdr3_length: 16
d_call: .
j_call: TRBJ1-2
cdr3_nt: TGTGCCACCAGTGATTTGAGTCCGGGGGGTGACTATGGCTACACCTTC
cdr3_aa: CATSDLSPGGDYGYTF

v_call: TRBV12-3/TRBV12-4
clone_size: few
cdr3_length: 14
d_call: .
j_call: TRBJ1-5
cdr3_nt: TGTGCCAGCAGTTTATCAGCGTCACGTCAGCCCCAGCATTTT
cdr3_aa: CASSLSASRQPQHF

v_call: TRBV28
clone_size: many
cdr3_length: 15
d_call: .
j_call: TRBJ2-7
cdr3_nt: TGTGCCAGCAGTTTACAGGACGCAAGCTCCTACGAGCAGTACTTC
cdr3_aa: CASSLQDASSYEQYF

v_call: TRBV18
clone_size: few
cdr3_length: 13
d_call: .
j_call: TRBJ1-2
cdr3_nt: TGTGCCAGCTCAGTACAGGGAGCCTATGGCTACACCTTC
cdr3_aa: CASSVQGAYGYTF

v_call: TRBV18
clone_size: many
cdr3_length: 14
d_call: TRBD1
j_call: TRBJ2-5
cdr3_nt: TGTGCCAGCTCACCCGGGACAGGGACGGAGACCCAGTACTTC
cdr3_aa: CASSPGTGTETQYF

v_call: TRBV20-1
clone_size: many
cdr3_length: 14
d_call: .
j_call: TRBJ2-6
cdr3_nt: TGCAGTGCTAGAGATCCCTCTGGGGCCAACGTCCTGACTTTC
cdr3_aa: CSARDPSGANVLTF

v_call: TRBV5-4
clone_size: few
cdr3_length: 15
d_call: .
j_call: TRBJ1-1
cdr3_nt: TGTGCCAGCAGCTTGGCGGCAGGGCCGAACACTGAAGCTTTCTTT
cdr3_aa: CASSLAAGPNTEAFF

v_call: TRBV2
clone_size: many
cdr3_length: 16
d_call: TRBD2
j_call: TRBJ2-3
cdr3_nt: TGTGCCAGCAGCGGACCGACTAGCGGAGCAACAGATACGCAGTATTTT
cdr3_aa: CASSGPTSGATDTQYF

v_call: TRBV28
clone_size: once
cdr3_length: 15
d_call: .
j_call: TRBJ2-7
cdr3_nt: TGTGCCAGCAGTTTAACAGCGGGCCAACCCTACGAGCAGTACTTC
cdr3_aa: CASSLTAGQPYEQYF

v_call: TRBV12-5
clone_size: many
cdr3_length: 13
d_call: .
j_call: TRBJ1-1
cdr3_nt: TGTGCTAGTGGTGTACAGATGAACACTGAAGCTTTCTTT
cdr3_aa: CASGVQMNTEAFF

v_call: TRBV3-1
clone_size: many
cdr3_length: 14
d_call: .
j_call: TRBJ2-7
cdr3_nt: TGTGCCAGCAGCCATGGACTCGAACCCTACGAGCAGTACTTC
cdr3_aa: CASSHGLEPYEQYF

v_call: TRBV5-1
clone_size: once
cdr3_length: 17
d_call: .
j_call: TRBJ2-3
cdr3_nt: TGCGCCAGCAGCTTGGCCACATGGGAGCAGCGTCAAGATACGCAGTATTTT
cdr3_aa: CASSLATWEQRQDTQYF

v_call: TRBV4-1
clone_size: .
cdr3_length: 15
d_call: .
j_call: TRBJ2-4
cdr3_nt: TGCGCCAGCAGTCGTTTGGCGGGAGCCAAAAACATTCAGTACTTC
cdr3_aa: CASSRLAGAKNIQYF

v_call: TRBV20-1
clone_size: many
cdr3_length: 17
d_call: TRBD2
j_call: TRBJ2-7
cdr3_nt: TGCAGTGCTAGAGGTTCTAGCGGGAGGGACTACTCCTACGAGCAGTACTTC
cdr3_aa: CSARGSSGRDYSYEQYF

v_call: TRBV6-1
clone_size: many
cdr3_length: 14
d_call: .
j_call: TRBJ2-3
cdr3_nt: TGTGCCAGCACTTCCGGCTCGGGCACAGATACGCAGTATTTT
cdr3_aa: CASTSGSGTDTQYF

v_call: TRBV6-1
clone_size: few
cdr3_length: 16
d_call: TRBD2
j_call: TRBJ2-2
cdr3_nt: TGTGCCAGCAGACGGGGGACTAGCGGGAACACCGGGGAGCTGTTTTTT
cdr3_aa: CASRRGTSGNTGELFF

v_call: TRBV6-2/TRBV6-3
clone_size: many
cdr3_length: 12
d_call: .
j_call: TRBJ1-2
cdr3_nt: TGTGCCAGCAGTTCGGACGGCACTGGCTACACCTTC
cdr3_aa: CASSSDGTGYTF

v_call: TRBV28
clone_size: .
cdr3_length: 15
d_call: TRBD1
j_call: TRBJ2-2
cdr3_nt: TGTGCCAGCAGGCCGGGACAGGGGGCGACCGGGGAGCTGTTTTTT
cdr3_aa: CASRPGQGATGELFF

v_call: TRBV24-1
clone_size: many
cdr3_length: 13
d_call: .
j_call: TRBJ2-7
cdr3_nt: TGTGCCACCAGTGATACGGGGGCCTACGAGCAGTACTTC
cdr3_aa: CATSDTGAYEQYF

v_call: TRBV9
clone_size: few
cdr3_length: 13
d_call: .
j_call: TRBJ1-1
cdr3_nt: TGTGCCAGCAGCGTAGAAGGGGGCACTGAAGCTTTCTTT
cdr3_aa: CASSVEGGTEAFF

v_call: TRBV5-1
clone_size: many
cdr3_length: 19
d_call: TRBD2
j_call: TRBJ2-3
cdr3_nt: TGCGCCAGCAGCTTGGATCGGCTAGCGGGAGGGCTCGGAACAGATACGCAGTATTTT
cdr3_aa: CASSLDRLAGGLGTDTQYF

v_call: TRBV15
clone_size: many
cdr3_length: 17
d_call: TRBD2
j_call: TRBJ2-1
cdr3_nt: TGTGCCACCAGCCGCAACCCTCGCACAGCGGGAGTGTGGGAGCAGTTCTTC
cdr3_aa: CATSRNPRTAGVWEQFF

v_call: TRBV5-1
clone_size: .
cdr3_length: 15
d_call: TRBD1
j_call: TRBJ1-1
cdr3_nt: TGCGCCAGCAGCTTGCTACAGGGGGATAACACTGAAGCTTTCTTT
cdr3_aa: CASSLLQGDNTEAFF

v_call: TRBV2
clone_size: many
cdr3_length: 15
d_call: TRBD1
j_call: TRBJ2-7
cdr3_nt: TGTGCCAGCAGGGGGGACAGGGGACTTTCCTACGAGCAGTACTTC
cdr3_aa: CASRGDRGLSYEQYF

v_call: TRBV9
clone_size: few
cdr3_length: 16
d_call: TRBD2
j_call: TRBJ2-3
cdr3_nt: TGTGCCAGCAGCGCTAGGCTAGCGGGAGCCACAGATACGCAGTATTTT
cdr3_aa: CASSARLAGATDTQYF

v_call: TRBV29-1
clone_size: many
cdr3_length: 11
d_call: .
j_call: TRBJ2-7
cdr3_nt: TGCAGCGTTGGGCTTGCCTACGAGCAGTACTTC
cdr3_aa: CSVGLAYEQYF

v_call: TRBV10-3
clone_size: few
cdr3_length: 15
d_call: TRBD1
j_call: TRBJ1-6
cdr3_nt: TGTGCCATCAGTGGGGCCGGGACAGGGAATTCACCCCTCCACTTT
cdr3_aa: CAISGAGTGNSPLHF

v_call: TRBV7-2
clone_size: many
cdr3_length: 15
d_call: TRBD2
j_call: TRBJ2-1
cdr3_nt: TGTGCCAGCAGACCCAGGACTAGCGGGAGCAATGAGCAGTTCTTC
cdr3_aa: CASRPRTSGSNEQFF

v_call: TRBV11-2
clone_size: few
cdr3_length: 21
d_call: .
j_call: TRBJ1-5
cdr3_nt: .
cdr3_aa: CASSFYICSASPPLGDQPQHF

v_call: TRBV11-2
clone_size: medium-sized
cdr3_length: 14
d_call: .
j_call: TRBJ1-6
cdr3_nt: TGTGCCAGCAGCTTAGATCCAGGGGTATCACCCCTCCACTTT
cdr3_aa: CASSLDPGVSPLHF

v_call: TRBV3-1
clone_size: .
cdr3_length: 17
d_call: TRBD1
j_call: TRBJ2-7
cdr3_nt: TGTGCCAGCAGCCCTCTTGGTTTTGGCAGGGGGTATTACGAGCAGTACTTC
cdr3_aa: CASSPLGFGRGYYEQYF

v_call: TRBV29-1
clone_size: .
cdr3_length: 14
d_call: .
j_call: TRBJ2-3
cdr3_nt: TGCAGCGTTGAGTTGGGGGCGAATACAGATACGCAGTATTTT
cdr3_aa: CSVELGANTDTQYF

v_call: TRBV19
clone_size: .
cdr3_length: 13
d_call: .
j_call: TRBJ1-2
cdr3_nt: TGTGCCAGTAGTCGACAGGCTGGTTATGGCTACACCTTC
cdr3_aa: CASSRQAGYGYTF

v_call: TRBV5-1
clone_size: many
cdr3_length: 17
d_call: TRBD2
j_call: TRBJ2-1
cdr3_nt: TGCGCCAGCAGCTTGGCGGCTGGGACTAGGTATTACAATGAGCAGTTCTTC
cdr3_aa: CASSLAAGTRYYNEQFF

v_call: TRBV18
clone_size: many
cdr3_length: 14
d_call: TRBD1
j_call: TRBJ2-5
cdr3_nt: TGTGCCAGCTCACCTCCCTACAGGGGAGAGACCCAGTACTTC
cdr3_aa: CASSPPYRGETQYF

v_call: TRBV3-1
clone_size: many
cdr3_length: 14
d_call: .
j_call: TRBJ1-5
cdr3_nt: TGTGCCAGCAGCCAAGCGCCGCTGAATCAGCCCCAGCATTTT
cdr3_aa: CASSQAPLNQPQHF

v_call: TRBV11-3
clone_size: few
cdr3_length: 13
d_call: TRBD1
j_call: TRBJ1-6
cdr3_nt: TGTGCCAGCAGCTACGACAGGGATTCACCCCTCCACTTT
cdr3_aa: CASSYDRDSPLHF